A selection of T cell receptor beta chains follows, all from one sample in a study of T cell responses to AZD1222 COVID-19 vaccine. The table came from immunoSEQ multiplex PCR; TCRdb's copy has only in-frame clones and leaves some out. The top ten clones hold 1.5% to 2% of a sample with some 150,000 clones, 85% to 95% of them seen once. The sample in question was peripheral blood, obtained on day 0 of AZD1222 vaccination. These receptors were collected from an adult in good health. The CDR3 runs from the conserved cysteine through the conserved F or W. The D gene is left open where the match is weak. The size entry is marked missing in some rows and otherwise reads once, few, many or a size class.

clone_size | j_call | v_call | d_call | cdr3_aa | cdr3_nt
. | TRBJ1-5 | TRBV12-5 | . | CASGLESNQPQHF | TGTGCTAGTGGTTTGGAAAGCAATCAGCCCCAGCATTTT
. | TRBJ2-3 | TRBV9 | TRBD2 | CASSSGGYTDTQYF | TGTGCCAGCAGCTCGGGGGGGTACACAGATACGCAGTATTTT
once | TRBJ2-3 | TRBV14 | . | CASSQETAGSISDTQYF | TGTGCCAGCAGCCAAGAAACCGCGGGGAGTATCTCAGATACGCAGTATTTT
. | TRBJ2-6 | TRBV7-2 | . | CASSPRERRSGANVLTF | TGTGCCAGCAGCCCCCGGGAGCGCCGCTCTGGGGCCAACGTCCTGACTTTC
. | TRBJ1-5 | TRBV19 | TRBD1 | CEPHRDRQVYSNQPQHF | TGTGAACCTCACCGGGACAGGCAAGTTTATAGCAATCAGCCCCAGCATTTT
. | TRBJ2-4 | TRBV30 | . | CAWRTGNGAKNIQYF | TGTGCCTGGAGAACGGGGAATGGAGCCAAAAACATTCAGTACTTC
. | TRBJ2-3 | TRBV15 | TRBD1 | CATSRDGRQGVTQYF | TGTGCCACCAGCAGAGATGGTAGACAGGGCGTTACGCAGTATTTT
. | TRBJ2-7 | TRBV27 | . | CASSLKPTGTYEQYF | TGTGCCAGCAGTTTAAAACCGACAGGAACCTACGAGCAGTACTTC
. | TRBJ2-3 | TRBV5-4 | . | CASSPGLWGSTDTQYF | TGTGCCAGCAGCCCCGGCCTTTGGGGTAGCACAGATACGCAGTATTTT
. | TRBJ2-7 | TRBV29-1 | TRBD2 | CSVELAGGPYEQYF | TGCAGCGTTGAATTAGCGGGAGGGCCTTACGAGCAGTACTTC
. | TRBJ2-3 | TRBV5-6 | TRBD2 | CASSLGTSGRPDTQYF | TGTGCCAGCAGCTTGGGGACTAGCGGGAGGCCAGATACGCAGTATTTT
. | TRBJ2-5 | TRBV7-2 | TRBD2 | CASSPSPGGETQYF | TGTGCCAGCAGCCCTTCCCCGGGGGGGGAGACCCAGTACTTC
once | TRBJ1-2 | TRBV14 | . | CASSQARWGYTF | TGTGCCAGCAGCCAAGCGCGGTGGGGCTACACCTTC
. | TRBJ2-1 | TRBV7-9 | TRBD2 | CASSLGTSGSTNEQFF | TGTGCCAGCAGCTTGGGGACTAGCGGGAGCACAAATGAGCAGTTCTTC
. | TRBJ2-3 | TRBV19 | TRBD2 | CASSLGLAGATDTQYF | TGTGCCAGTAGTCTGGGACTAGCGGGGGCCACAGATACGCAGTATTTT
. | TRBJ2-3 | TRBV6-2/TRBV6-3 | TRBD2 | CASSSLAGAGDTQYF | TGTGCCAGCAGTTCCCTAGCGGGGGCGGGGGATACGCAGTATTTT
once | TRBJ1-2 | TRBV27 | . | CASSPLLRVLNGYTF | TGTGCCAGCAGTCCCTTGTTGCGAGTTTTAAATGGCTACACCTTC
few | TRBJ2-2 | TRBV7-2 | TRBD2 | CASSVGGTSVNTGELFF | TGTGCCAGCAGCGTAGGTGGGACTAGCGTGAACACCGGGGAGCTGTTTTTT
. | TRBJ1-1 | TRBV29-1 | . | CSYVQGGRYTEAFF | TGCAGCTACGTCCAGGGAGGGAGGTACACTGAAGCTTTCTTT
. | TRBJ2-1 | TRBV7-2 | . | CASSWDYNEQFF | TGTGCCAGCAGCTGGGATTACAATGAGCAGTTCTTC
. | TRBJ2-2 | TRBV18 | . | CASSPSTNTGELFF | TGTGCCAGCTCACCGTCGACCAACACCGGGGAGCTGTTTTTT
. | TRBJ1-5 | TRBV5-6 | . | CASRQGRDQPQHF | TGTGCCAGCAGGCAGGGTCGAGATCAGCCCCAGCATTTT
. | TRBJ1-2 | TRBV30 | TRBD1 | CAWDRDRGLGYTF | TGTGCCTGGGACCGGGACAGGGGGCTTGGCTACACCTTC
. | TRBJ1-2 | TRBV6-5 | TRBD1 | CASRRQGNYGYTF | TGTGCCAGCAGAAGACAGGGGAACTATGGCTACACCTTC
. | TRBJ2-5 | TRBV4-3 | . | CASSQDSPSRETQYF | TGCGCCAGCAGCCAAGATTCCCCCTCCAGGGAGACCCAGTACTTC
. | TRBJ2-1 | TRBV7-7 | TRBD2 | CASSTSGGSYNEQFF | TGTGCCAGCAGCACTAGCGGGGGGTCCTACAATGAGCAGTTCTTC
. | TRBJ2-2 | TRBV23-1 | TRBD1 | CARNSQGIPNTGELFF | TGCGCCAGGAACTCACAGGGGATCCCGAACACCGGGGAGCTGTTTTTT
. | TRBJ1-1 | TRBV5-1 | . | CASSLVTGLGTEAFF | TGCGCCAGCAGCTTGGTCACGGGTTTGGGGACTGAAGCTTTCTTT
. | TRBJ2-7 | TRBV28 | . | CASSLQQGFSYEQYF | TGTGCCAGCAGTTTACAACAGGGTTTTAGTTACGAGCAGTACTTC
. | TRBJ1-2 | TRBV7-2 | . | CASSLLQTLPYGYTF | TGTGCCAGCAGCCTTCTTCAAACCCTCCCCTATGGCTACACCTTC
. | TRBJ2-5 | TRBV20-1 | . | CSASGQVQETQYF | TGCAGTGCTAGTGGGCAGGTCCAAGAGACCCAGTACTTC
. | TRBJ1-3 | TRBV5-4 | . | CASSVPTPGSGNTIYF | TGTGCCAGCAGCGTCCCGACCCCCGGCTCCGGAAACACCATATATTTT
. | TRBJ1-6 | TRBV28 | TRBD1 | CASSLTGGSNSPLHF | TGTGCCAGCAGTTTAACAGGGGGAAGTAATTCACCCCTCCACTTT
few | TRBJ2-1 | TRBV4-3 | . | CASSQDGTNIYNEQFF | TGCGCCAGCAGCCAAGATGGGACCAACATATACAATGAGCAGTTCTTC
. | TRBJ2-1 | TRBV5-1 | TRBD2 | CASSERGLAAEYAYNEQFF | TGCGCCAGCAGCGAGAGGGGACTAGCGGCAGAATATGCCTACAATGAGCAGTTCTTC
. | TRBJ2-1 | TRBV7-7 | . | CASSQTNNEQFF | TGTGCTAGCAGCCAAACCAACAATGAGCAGTTCTTC
. | TRBJ2-1 | TRBV3-1/TRBV3-2 | . | CASSQGNEQFF | TGTGCCAGCAGCCAGGGGAATGAGCAGTTCTTC
. | TRBJ1-3 | TRBV6-1 | . | CASSERTAGVSSGNTIYF | TGTGCCAGCAGTGAACGCACCGCAGGGGTTAGCTCTGGAAACACCATATATTTT
. | TRBJ1-2 | TRBV3-1/TRBV3-2 | TRBD1 | CASSMSTGGYGYTF | TGTGCCAGCAGCATGTCGACAGGGGGATATGGCTACACCTTC
. | TRBJ2-2 | TRBV18 | . | CASSLREGVNTGELFF | TGTGCCAGCTCACTCAGAGAGGGGGTGAACACCGGGGAGCTGTTTTTT
. | TRBJ1-5 | TRBV18 | . | CASSPPGHNQPQHF | TGTGCCAGCTCACCACCGGGACACAATCAGCCCCAGCATTTT
. | TRBJ2-1 | TRBV7-9 | . | CASSNSGYNEQFF | TGTGCCAGCAGTAATAGCGGATACAATGAGCAGTTCTTC
. | TRBJ2-7 | TRBV6-5 | . | CASSYSGLDYEQYF | TGTGCCAGCAGTTACAGCGGGTTGGACTACGAGCAGTACTTC
. | TRBJ1-4 | TRBV9 | . | CASSVAPGPTNEKLFF | TGTGCCAGCAGCGTAGCCCCCGGCCCAACTAATGAAAAACTGTTTTTT
. | TRBJ2-1 | TRBV30 | . | CAWRQGGPVLQFF | TGTGCCTGGAGACAGGGTGGGCCGGTATTGCAGTTCTTC
few | TRBJ1-2 | TRBV7-8 | . | CASSLTGPNYGYTF | TGTGCCAGCAGCTTAACGGGTCCTAACTATGGCTACACCTTC
. | TRBJ2-5 | TRBV10-3 | TRBD2 | CAISGTSGPGQETQYF | TGTGCCATCAGTGGGACTAGCGGCCCAGGGCAAGAGACCCAGTACTTC
. | TRBJ2-2 | TRBV10-3 | . | CAISERQGRRGELFF | TGTGCCATCAGTGAGCGTCAGGGGAGGAGAGGGGAGCTGTTTTTT
. | TRBJ1-5 | TRBV19 | TRBD1 | CASWTGSHQPQHF | TGTGCCAGCTGGACAGGGTCTCATCAGCCCCAGCATTTT
once | TRBJ2-1 | TRBV4-1 | TRBD2 | CASSQGLTSGSLDEQFF | TGCGCCAGCAGCCAAGGTCTTACTAGCGGGAGTCTGGATGAGCAGTTCTTC
. | TRBJ2-1 | TRBV5-5 | . | CASSPPRRQNEQFF | TGTGCCAGCAGCCCACCTAGGAGGCAAAATGAGCAGTTCTTC
. | TRBJ2-5 | TRBV5-1 | . | CASSLAGQQETQYF | TGCGCCAGCAGCTTGGCAGGACAGCAAGAGACCCAGTACTTC
. | TRBJ2-7 | TRBV12-3/TRBV12-4 | . | CASSFRTGEQYF | TGTGCCAGCAGTTTCAGAACGGGGGAGCAGTACTTC
few | TRBJ2-1 | TRBV4-2 | TRBD2 | CASSQDLAGANYNEQFF | TGTGCCAGCAGCCAAGATCTAGCGGGGGCCAACTACAATGAGCAGTTCTTC
. | TRBJ1-4 | TRBV7-3 | . | CASSPRDGEKLFF | TGTGCCAGCAGCCCCCGGGACGGTGAAAAACTGTTTTTT
. | TRBJ2-7 | TRBV30 | . | CAWSRDAYYEQYF | TGTGCCTGGAGTAGGGACGCGTACTACGAGCAGTACTTC
. | TRBJ1-6 | TRBV2 | . | CASSGQYNSPLHF | TGTGCCAGCAGTGGACAGTATAATTCACCCCTCCACTTT
once | TRBJ2-3 | TRBV7-6 | TRBD2 | CASSIQTTSGGQYF | TGTGCCAGCAGCATCCAGACGACTAGCGGGGGGCAGTATTTT
. | TRBJ2-7 | TRBV28 | TRBD2 | CASSLSGGNYEQYF | TGTGCCAGCAGTTTATCGGGAGGGAACTACGAGCAGTACTTC